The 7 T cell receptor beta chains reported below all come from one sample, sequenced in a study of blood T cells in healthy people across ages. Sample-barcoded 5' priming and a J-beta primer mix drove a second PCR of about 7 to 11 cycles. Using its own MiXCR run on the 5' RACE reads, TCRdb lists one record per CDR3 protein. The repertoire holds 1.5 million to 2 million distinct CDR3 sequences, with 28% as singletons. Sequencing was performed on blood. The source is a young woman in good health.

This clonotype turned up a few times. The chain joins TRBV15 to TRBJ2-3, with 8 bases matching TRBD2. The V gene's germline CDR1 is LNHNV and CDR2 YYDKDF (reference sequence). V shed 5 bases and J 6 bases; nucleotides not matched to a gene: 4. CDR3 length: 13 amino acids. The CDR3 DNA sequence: TGTGCCACCAGCGGGACTAGTCGGGATACGCAGTATTTT. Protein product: CATSGTSRDTQYF.

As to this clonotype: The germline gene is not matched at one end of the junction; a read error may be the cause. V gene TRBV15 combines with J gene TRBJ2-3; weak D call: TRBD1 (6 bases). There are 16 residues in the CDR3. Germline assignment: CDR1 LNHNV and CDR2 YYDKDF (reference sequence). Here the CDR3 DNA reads TGTGCCACCAACAGAGGCAGGGGAACCATCACAGATACGCAGTATTTT. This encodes CATNRGRGTITDTQYF.

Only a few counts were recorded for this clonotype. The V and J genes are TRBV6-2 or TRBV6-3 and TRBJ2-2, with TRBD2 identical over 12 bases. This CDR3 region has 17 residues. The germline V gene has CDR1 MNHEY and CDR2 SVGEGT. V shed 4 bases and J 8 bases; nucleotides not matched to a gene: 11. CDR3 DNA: TGTGCCAGCAGTTCCCTGCTAGCGGGAGGGGTCGTAGGGGAGCTGTTTTTT. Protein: CASSSLLAGGVVGELFF.

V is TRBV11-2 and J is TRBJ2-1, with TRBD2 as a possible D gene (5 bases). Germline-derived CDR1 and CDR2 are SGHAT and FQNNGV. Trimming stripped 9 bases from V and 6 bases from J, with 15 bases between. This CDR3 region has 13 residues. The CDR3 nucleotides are TGTGCCAGTAGTCCTGAGGGAGCCAATGAGCAGTTCTTC. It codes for CASSPEGANEQFF.

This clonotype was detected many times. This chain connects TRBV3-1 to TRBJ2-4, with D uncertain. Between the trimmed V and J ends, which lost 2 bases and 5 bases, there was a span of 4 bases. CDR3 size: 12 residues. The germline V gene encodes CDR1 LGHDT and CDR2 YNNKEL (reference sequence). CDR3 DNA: TGTGCCAGCAGCCAAACGGAAAACATTCAGTACTTC. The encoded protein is CASSQTENIQYF.

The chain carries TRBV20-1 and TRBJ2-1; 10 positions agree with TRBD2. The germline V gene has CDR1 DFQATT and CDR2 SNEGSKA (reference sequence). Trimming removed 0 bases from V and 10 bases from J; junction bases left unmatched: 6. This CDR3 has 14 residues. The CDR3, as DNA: TGCAGTGCTAGAGATCTAGCGGGAGCGGAAGAGCAGTTCTTC. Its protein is CSARDLAGAEEQFF.

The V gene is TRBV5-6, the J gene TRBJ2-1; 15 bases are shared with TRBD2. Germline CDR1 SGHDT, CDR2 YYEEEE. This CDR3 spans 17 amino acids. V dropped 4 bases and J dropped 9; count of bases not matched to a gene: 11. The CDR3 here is CASSPGLAGGPVGEQFF. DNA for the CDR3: TGTGCCAGCAGCCCCGGACTAGCGGGAGGGCCCGTCGGTGAGCAGTTCTTC.